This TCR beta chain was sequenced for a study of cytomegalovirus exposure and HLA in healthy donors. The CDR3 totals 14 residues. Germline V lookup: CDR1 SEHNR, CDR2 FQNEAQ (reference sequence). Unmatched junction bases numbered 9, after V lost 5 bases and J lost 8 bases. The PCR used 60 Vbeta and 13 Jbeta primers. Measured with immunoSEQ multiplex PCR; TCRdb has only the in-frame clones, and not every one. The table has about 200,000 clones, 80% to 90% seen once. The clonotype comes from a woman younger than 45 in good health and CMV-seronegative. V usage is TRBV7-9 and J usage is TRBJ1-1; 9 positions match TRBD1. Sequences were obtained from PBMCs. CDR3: CASSVQLGTGEAFF. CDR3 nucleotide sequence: TGTGCCAGCAGCGTACAATTGGGGACAGGGGAAGCTTTCTTT. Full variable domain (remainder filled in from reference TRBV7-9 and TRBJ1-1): DTGVSQNPRHKITKRGQNVTFRCDPISEHNRLYWYRQTLGQGPEFLTYFQNEAQLEKSRLLSDRFSAERPKGSFSTLEIQRTEQGDSAMYLCASSVQLGTGEAFFGQGTRLTVV.